This TCR beta chain was sequenced for a study of tumor-infiltrating lymphocytes in primary liver carcinoma (dated by TCRdb to the late 2010s). Turning to the overall study: Of the five patients, three men and two women aged 30 to 69 years, four had hepatocellular carcinoma and one had combined HCC and intrahepatic cholangiocarcinoma. Repertoires from technical replicates were highly reproducible, with mean shared-clone rates roughly 0.86 and correlation coefficients above 0.95. The tumors of the five patients were staged as T1-T3 N0M0, with maximum diameters ranging from 4.2 to 10 cm. A total of approximately 35 specimens from 5 patients underwent TCRbeta repertoire sequencing, comprising around 25 tumor regions, 5 adjacent noncancerous liver tissues and 5 peripheral blood samples. Roughly 3.5 to 7.13 million productive TCRbeta reads were obtained per sample, and no significant difference in read depth was found between tissue types. To link TCRbeta repertoire diversity with the local molecular phenotype, the 25 or so tumor region samples were profiled using Agilent mRNA microarrays. The study combined TCRbeta repertoire sequencing, expression microarrays and whole-exome sequencing across five regions of each liver tumor, with adjacent normal tissue and blood. General findings and caveats noted by the study authors: Only the TCR beta chain was sequenced, which likely underestimates true repertoire diversity because unpaired alpha chains were not captured. The top 250 clones made up a significantly larger repertoire fraction in tumors than in blood (p = 0.039). Only four or five patients were included in the study, and the authors note that the findings should be validated in a larger study. Since the samples were bulk and unsorted, there was no way to compare CD4+ and CD8+ T cell repertoires. Consistent with antigen-driven expansion, pairs of tumor regions showed higher repertoire overlap (mean roughly 36%) than either tumor-adjacent pairs (approximately 17%) or tumor-blood pairs (roughly 14%). Only roughly 8-25% of top clones appeared in all five regions of a tumor, which suggests that tumor-infiltrating T cells are spatially heterogeneous.

About this clonotype itself: No antigen is known for it. At one boundary the junction diverges from the germline segment, which might be a read error.

Without any cell sorting, total RNA and DNA were co-extracted from roughly 20-30 mg of bulk tissue using the AllPrep DNA/RNA mini kit. About 5 patients with histopathologically diagnosed primary liver carcinoma underwent surgical resection in China between November 2015 and March 2016. Patients had chronic HBV infection and were treatment-naive at sampling. Each tumor was sampled at five spatially separated regions: the tumor centre plus the superior, inferior, left-lateral and right-lateral poles. According to histology, viable tumor cells made up more than 75% of every tumor sample. Fresh tumor and adjacent tissue pieces were bisected, with one half stored in RNAlater at -80 degrees C and the other half sent for histology. A constant-region primer and ProtoScript II reverse transcriptase were used to reverse-transcribe TCRbeta-specific cDNA from around 480 ng total RNA. Three nested multiplex PCR rounds, following a slightly modified ARM-PCR procedure, were used to build the TCRbeta libraries. Each of the first two PCR rounds ran for about 10 cycles using multiplex TRBV1-TRBV30 forward primers together with a Cbeta reverse primer. Sample barcodes and Illumina adapters were added in a final 25-cycle PCR with Deep VentR polymerase. Amplicons of 200-500 bp were gel-purified with a QIAquick gel extraction kit before sequencing. The TCRbeta amplicons were sequenced with 250-bp paired-end reads on an Illumina HiSeq 2500. Turning to the authors' computational methods: Quality trimming of reads was performed with Trimmomatic v0.33, and paired reads were merged with FLASH v1.2.11 so that full CDR3 sequences could be recovered. V, D and J germline segments were assigned to the rearranged TCRbeta sequences by MiGEC v1.2.1b. Clonotype statistics and Shannon-Wiener diversity indices were computed with VDJtools v1.0.0. To cut down on sampling bias, every analysis after diversity analysis relied on just the 250 most abundant clonotypes from each sample. The raw public reads went through TCRdb reprocessing: fastp at Q25, MiXCR clone calling, in-frame beta chains kept. Merged by CDR3 protein, the rows form single entries marked with the most common genes and DNA. TCRdb's processing, not the authors' own work, is the source of the V and J calls. The sample table shows 90,000 to 100,000 distinct CDR3 sequences, and approximately 71% are seen once. The ten largest clones capture around 9.5% of the sample.

The CDR3 has 13 amino acids, counting the end cysteine and phenylalanine. Here the CDR3 DNA is all that survives: 39 bases in frame from base 1. Reading the germline V gene gives CDR1 SQVTM and CDR2 ANQGSEA. This chain joins TRBV29-1 to TRBJ2-1; the D match is possibly TRBD1 or TRBD2, with 5 bases aligned in each. The sample consisted of liver tumor tissue from sampling region 5. Interpreted using the paper, the cell subset or site label stands for: tumor region T5, tumor centre. The clonotype originates from a woman aged 60-70 years with primary liver carcinoma and hepatitis B virus infection. Here the CDR3 is given as CGVGGIGYNEQFF. The nucleotide sequence reads TGCGGCGTTGGGGGTATAGGGTACAATGAGCAGTTCTTC.